This T cell receptor (beta chain) was retrieved from a study of T-cell reconstitution after alpha-beta-depleted transplantation in children (dated by TCRdb to 2016 to 2017). Context from the whole study: Using TCR repertoire profiling, the study quantitatively followed how T-cell immune reconstitution unfolded in children after TCRalphabeta/CD19-depleted allogeneic hematopoietic cell transplantation.

Receptors were amplified or captured by PCR. Data came from an Illumina HiSeq 2500. Molecular barcoding was employed in the preparation of TCR libraries, with unique molecular identifiers being used to normalize TCRbeta repertoire quantification. TCRdb trimmed public reads at Q25 via fastp, called clones via MiXCR and kept in-frame beta chains. All rows with the same CDR3 protein become a single entry with the most common DNA and genes. This sample gives under 140,000 distinct CDR3 sequences in total; 10% of them show up just once. About 7.3% of the sample is taken by the ten largest. Ten or more counts support this clonotype. No cognate antigen has been identified for it. Per-nucleotide qualities are absent, and no much larger clonotype sits a single base away. Taken from the germline V gene, the CDR1 and CDR2 loops are LGHNA and YNFKEQ. V has 4 bases trimmed and J has 2 bases trimmed; junction bases matching no gene number 5. The CDR3 measures 15 amino acids from cysteine to phenylalanine. The only DNA kept is the CDR3, 45 bases in frame from the first base.

The V gene is TRBV4-2 and the J gene is TRBJ2-1; the junction holds 7 bases that match TRBD2. The source of this sequence is a human donor who donated a stem cell graft to a child with acute lymphoblastic leukemia. The input for sequencing was PBMCs from the stem cell graft donor, taken from the stem cell graft. This receptor carries the CDR3 CASSPMAGAYNEQFF. In nucleotide form, the sequence is TGTGCCAGCAGCCCCATGGCGGGGGCCTACAATGAGCAGTTCTTC.